The clone carrying this T cell receptor beta chain was observed a handful of times. Its matching antigen is unknown. This sample is drawn from a study of cytomegalovirus exposure and HLA in healthy donors. Study observations and caveats: Across donors, presence/absence analyses took sequencing depth to be roughly uniform.

V was clipped by 1 base and J by 0 bases, with 7 bases between them. Germline V CDR1 and CDR2: MGHRA, YSYEKL. The CDR3 contains 14 residues. This PCR relied on a set of 60 Vbeta primers and 13 Jbeta primers. Authors' data handling: There were around 80 million unique TCR beta chains by a later count, and about 12 million of them were shared. Using immunoSEQ multiplex PCR, the repertoire was profiled, and TCRdb retains in-frame clones only, with some absent. The V and J calls and clone size come from that table; D and trimming were worked out from the DNA. The table records approximately 100,000 clones, approximately 70% of them present only once. Everyone who donated was a healthy bone marrow donor. Donors counted as nominally healthy when sampled, yet unrecorded immune exposures were likely.

Specimen: PBMCs. The chain has TRBV4-1 and TRBJ2-7; no clear D. The TCR comes from a middle-aged man in good health and CMV-seronegative. The CDR3 coding sequence is TGCGCCAGCAGCCAAGGCCTAAGCTCCTACGAGCAGTACTTC. Translation gives CASSQGLSSYEQYF.